The T cell receptor (beta chain) described here comes from a study of OX40 agonist ivuxolimab in advanced cancers. Regarding the study as a whole: Among the lowest levels of clonal expansion were found in partial responders at 0.1-3.0 mg/kg. In the 0.1 to 3.0 mg/kg range, CD4+ and CD8+ blood T cells had expanded clonally by week 6.

CDR1 and CDR2 from the germline V gene are LNHDA and SQIVND (reference sequence). The V and J ends lost 6 bases and 2 bases respectively, with 10 bases between them. The CDR3 totals 13 residues. Note on this clone: Antigen specificity is unknown.

Blood draws occurred at baseline, cycle 4 day 1, and cycle 7 day 1. The data were produced by immunoSEQ multiplex PCR, yet TCRdb's version contains in-frame clones alone and is incomplete. The repertoire holds approximately 40,000 clones, with roughly 80% as singletons. The rearrangement links TRBV19 to TRBJ1-2; tentatively, D is TRBD1 (5 bases). The sequencing here drew on CD4+ or CD8+ T cells sorted from blood, taken in a trial of the OX40 agonist ivuxolimab. The receptor was derived from an adult with an advanced solid tumor such as melanoma, head and neck, liver or kidney cancer. CDR3 DNA: TGTGCCAGTAGGGGGACGGGGAACTATGGCTACACCTTC. The encoded protein is CASRGTGNYGYTF.